The TCR beta chain described here comes from a study of cytomegalovirus exposure and HLA in healthy donors (TCRdb year 2017). Background on the whole study: According to a later analysis, the 100 to 150 validation repertoires were produced on the same platform as the 700 or so repertoires of the first cohort. The study aimed to test whether signatures of past pathogen exposure could be identified by cataloging public T cell receptors. Along with the approximately 700-subject first cohort, a separate validation cohort of over a hundred different subjects was used. To predict cytomegalovirus infection status, the study brought together high-throughput TCR immunosequencing, statistical association of individual TCRs with disease status, and machine learning. Overall results and qualifications from the work: In the study, about 150 TCR beta chains were listed as associated with cytomegalovirus. It was suggested by the authors that the approach could potentially be generalized to other disease states and immunological phenotypes. The validation cohort had no HLA typing available for a later analysis, so co-occurrence within that cohort was assessed over all 130 or so repertoires. Most TCR sequences were observed very rarely across donors, whereas some public TCRs were present in many individuals. Subsequent analysis determined that TCRs grouped into clusters in the first cohort also showed a tendency toward co-occurrence across the 130 or so validation repertoires, and 85% to 95% of cluster scores exceeded 0. A few of the identified cytomegalovirus-associated TCR beta chains were confirmed in vitro to be specific for cytomegalovirus antigens. Cytomegalovirus status was reported to be diagnosed by the classifier with high specificity and sensitivity in both the original and validation cohorts.

Concerning this clone itself: The clone's antigen remains unknown. No base quality values were provided; no much bigger clone lies one nucleotide off.

The CDR3 contains 13 residues, cysteine and phenylalanine counted. The read is trimmed to its CDR3 DNA, 39 bases read in frame from base 1. Separate from the roughly 630-subject first cohort, the validation cohort of over 90 subjects was the group to which the donors belonged. Libraries were prepared through the immunoSEQ multiplex PCR assay. From the authors' description of their analysis: A statistical classification framework was built to diagnose cytomegalovirus status from the catalog of TCR beta chain sequences. This immuneACCESS table, as held by TCRdb, lists in-frame sequences with V and J called but not all clones. Of the missing ones, under half trace to an unresolved V gene in checked studies; the others have no known cause. For V, J and clone size, that table is used; D and trimming come from the DNA. The sample table contains about 200,000 clones; only one count was recorded for around 84% of them. The ten largest clones capture roughly 13% of the sample.

Material: PBMCs. The sequence was obtained from a woman in her 30s in good health and CMV-seropositive. The V gene is TRBV12-2 and the J gene is TRBJ1-1; no check of the table's D call, TRBD1, against the DNA was made. TRBV12-2 is recorded as a pseudogene. Here is the DNA: TGTGCAAGTCGCCACAGTCCAGGGACTGAAGCTTTCTTT. Translated, it reads CASRHSPGTEAFF.